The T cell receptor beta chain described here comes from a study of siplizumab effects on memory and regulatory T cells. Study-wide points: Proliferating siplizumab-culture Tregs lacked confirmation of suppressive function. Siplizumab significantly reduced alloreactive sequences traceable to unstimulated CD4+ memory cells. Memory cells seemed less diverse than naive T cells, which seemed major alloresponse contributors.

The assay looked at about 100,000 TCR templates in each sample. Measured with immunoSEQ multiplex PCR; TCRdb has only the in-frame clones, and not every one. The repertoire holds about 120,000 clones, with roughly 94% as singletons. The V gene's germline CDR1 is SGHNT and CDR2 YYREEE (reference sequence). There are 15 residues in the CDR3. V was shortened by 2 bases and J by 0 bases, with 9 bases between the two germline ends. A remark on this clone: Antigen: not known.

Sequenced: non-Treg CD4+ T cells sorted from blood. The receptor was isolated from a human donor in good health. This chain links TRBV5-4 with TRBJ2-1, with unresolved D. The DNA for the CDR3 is TGTGCCAGCAGCTTTGGCGGTAGCTCCTACAATGAGCAGTTCTTC. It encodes CASSFGGSSYNEQFF.